The table lists the clone carrying this T cell receptor (beta chain) with many counts. Its antigen is not identified. Hyperthyroidism patients were newly diagnosed, had disease duration under 2 months, and were aged 18 to 65 years. RNA transcripts yielded amplified TCR beta CDR3 regions. An initial round of RT-PCR targeting the TCR CDR3 relied on the HTBI primer set. One entry per CDR3 protein results from TCRdb running MiXCR on the multiplex PCR reads. This sample carries about 360,000 distinct CDR3 sequences, less than 15% of them seen once, and the ten largest clones take 9.2%. This specimen comes from a study of T cells in Graves' hyperthyroidism and ophthalmopathy. Study-level findings and limits: From stable hyperthyroidism, ophthalmopathy was set apart by a 13 V-J model.

The sequenced sample was blood. This sequence was found in a woman younger than 30 with Graves' hyperthyroidism.

The chain's CDR3 is CASSLTRDPGDTQYF. The CDR3 DNA reads as TGTGCCAGCAGCTTAACTCGTGATCCAGGAGATACGCAGTATTTT. The rearrangement uses TRBV7-3 and TRBJ2-3; D is ambiguous. Germline CDR1 reads SGHTA; CDR2 reads FQGTGA. V was cut by 0 bases and J by 5 bases, with 12 bases left in between. The CDR3 contains 15 residues.